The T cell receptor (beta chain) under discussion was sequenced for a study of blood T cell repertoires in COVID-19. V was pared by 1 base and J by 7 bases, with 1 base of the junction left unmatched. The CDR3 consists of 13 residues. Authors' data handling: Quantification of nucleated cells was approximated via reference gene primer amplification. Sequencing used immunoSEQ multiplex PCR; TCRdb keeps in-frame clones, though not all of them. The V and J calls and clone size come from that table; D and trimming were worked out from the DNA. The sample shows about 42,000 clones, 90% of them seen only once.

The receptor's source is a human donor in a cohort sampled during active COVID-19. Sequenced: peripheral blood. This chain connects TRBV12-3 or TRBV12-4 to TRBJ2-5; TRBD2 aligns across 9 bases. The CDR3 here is CASSLGRGGTQYF. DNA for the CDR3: TGTGCCAGCAGTTTAGGGCGGGGGGGGACCCAGTACTTC.